This T cell receptor beta chain is from a study of blood T cell repertoires in COVID-19. For the study at large: Samples taken during acute and convalescent COVID-19 were collected in the United States, Italy and Spain. PBMCs, B-cell-depleted T cells, or T cells were the source of the cDNA or gDNA that made up the material.

From germline, CDR1 is LGHDT and CDR2 YNNKEL (reference sequence). V lost 3 bases and J 0 bases, leaving 6 bases between the germline ends. The CDR3 loop spans 14 amino acids. On this clone itself: The same CDR3 also results from other DNA sequences found in this sample.

In the authors' workflow: For nucleated cells, counts were estimated from reference gene primer amplification. Repertoires were generated with immunoSEQ multiplex PCR, while TCRdb's copy carries only in-frame clones and drops some. V, J and clone size were drawn from that table, and D and trimming were deduced from the DNA. The sample carries about 200,000 clones, roughly nine tenths recorded once. The chain links TRBV3-1 (or the pseudogene TRBV3-2) to TRBJ1-3; D remains ambiguous. The TCR sequence derives from a woman aged 45 to 65 with acute or convalescent COVID-19. The sequencing input was peripheral blood. The CDR3 protein is CASSHLSSGNTIYF. CDR3 coding DNA: TGTGCCAGCAGCCATCTTAGCTCTGGAAACACCATATATTTT.